This paragraph covers one TCR beta chain sequence. Its antigen remains unidentified. These data originate in a study of cytomegalovirus exposure and HLA in healthy donors. It was with 60 Vbeta and 13 Jbeta primers that the PCR ran. Produced via immunoSEQ multiplex PCR; TCRdb's table is partial and in-frame only. The sample lists some 150,000 clones; 80% were seen once. At the time of sampling, donors were nominally healthy, though unrecorded immune exposures were likely. Points from the study as a whole: No immune exposure information besides CMV serostatus was available. The authors later linked a missense DCLRE1C variant to TCR beta V- and J-gene trimming.

Material for sequencing was PBMCs. The receptor comes from a male donor in good health and CMV-seronegative.

The CDR3 sequence is CASSVLAVPYNEQFF. The CDR3 nucleotides read TGTGCCAGCAGCGTACTAGCGGTCCCCTACAATGAGCAGTTCTTC. The chain carries TRBV9 and TRBJ2-1; TRBD2 agrees at 7 bases. V dropped 1 base and J dropped 2; count of bases not matched to a gene: 3. Germline CDR1 SGDLS, CDR2 YYNGEE. The CDR3 loop spans 15 amino acids.